Following are 23 T cell receptor beta chains from one sample sequenced in a study of Tregs in tolerant kidney transplant recipients. The assay was immunoSEQ multiplex PCR, and TCRdb's table has in-frame clones only and misses some. The table lists over 70,000 clones, roughly 91% of them singletons. Related graft donors supplied nonmyeloablative bone marrow transplants, and mixed chimerism was transient. Source: CD4+ T cells from blood (PBMCs), taken 24 months after the transplant. These receptors were obtained from a human patient who received a combined kidney and bone marrow transplant. The graft donor may have contributed some T cells.

This chain connects TRBV18 to TRBJ2-7, with 7 bases aligning to TRBD1. The CDR3 contains 14 residues. With 2 bases clipped from V and 3 bases from J, the junction kept 4 bases outside the gene matches. Germline V gives CDR1 KGHSH, CDR2 LQKENI. The CDR3 bases are TGTGCCAGCTCACCAAGGGACAGCCACTACGAGCAGTACTTC. This encodes CASSPRDSHYEQYF.

The rearrangement uses TRBV28 and TRBJ1-6; the D gene is possibly TRBD1 (5 bases). From germline, CDR1 is MDHEN and CDR2 SYDVKM. The CDR3 extends over 15 amino acids. Trimming cost V 6 bases and J 7 bases, with 16 bases left between them. CDR3 nucleotides: TGTGCCAGCAGACCTCTCGACAGAACCAATTCACCCCTCCACTTT. It specifies CASRPLDRTNSPLHF.

The chain joins TRBV10-3 to TRBJ1-2, with TRBD1 identical over 9 bases. After removal of 3 bases from V and 2 bases from J, the junction contained 4 bases not matched to a gene. The CDR3 extends over 15 amino acids. In germline, CDR1 is ENHRY, CDR2 SYGVKD. The CDR3 bases are TGTGCCATCAGTGAACGACAGGGGGAAAACTATGGCTACACCTTC. Encoded protein: CAISERQGENYGYTF.

The genes are TRBV15 and TRBJ2-3, with TRBD1 identical over 7 bases. With 1 base clipped from V and 4 bases from J, the junction kept 11 bases outside the gene matches. Germline lookup yields CDR1 LNHNV and CDR2 YYDKDF (reference sequence). The CDR3 length is 17 residues. The CDR3 nucleotides read TGTGCCACCAGCAGAGCCGGTAGGGGGCTTAAAGCAGATACGCAGTATTTT. This codes for CATSRAGRGLKADTQYF.

The chain has TRBV14 and TRBJ1-4, with 9 bases lining up with TRBD1. CDR1 and CDR2 (germline): SGHDN, FVKESK. V dropped 0 bases and J dropped 8; count of bases not matched to a gene: 10. CDR3 length equals 17 residues. CDR3 bases: TGTGCCAGCAGCCAAGAGATCGGCGGGACAGGGAAGGAAAAACTGTTTTTT. Residues: CASSQEIGGTGKEKLFF.

The chain is built from TRBV19 and TRBJ2-4, with TRBD2 matching 9 bases. This CDR3 spans 14 amino acids. Losses at the gene ends were 4 bases for V and 11 bases for J; bases not matched to a gene: 9. From germline, CDR1 is LNHDA and CDR2 SQIVND (reference sequence). CDR3 nucleotide sequence: TGTGCCAGTAGTACGTTAGCGGGGGCCGTCTTTCAGTACTTC. This gives the protein CASSTLAGAVFQYF.

This chain joins TRBV5-6 and TRBJ1-1; no clear D. Between the trimmed V and J ends, which lost 4 bases and 0 bases, there was a span of 16 bases. The V gene's germline CDR1 is SGHDT and CDR2 YYEEEE. This CDR3 contains 16 residues. CDR3 sequence: CASSRRWGGMNTEAFF. CDR3 in DNA: TGTGCCAGCAGCCGGAGGTGGGGAGGCATGAACACTGAAGCTTTCTTT.

The chain combines TRBV5-8 with TRBJ1-1; possible D gene TRBD1, 5 bases. The CDR3 contains 14 residues. Germline V CDR1 and CDR2: SGHTS, YDEGEE. V dropped 5 bases and J dropped 11 bases, with 22 bases sitting between them. The CDR3 protein is CASRSGLRGNEAFF. In nucleotides, the CDR3 is TGTGCCAGCAGATCGGGACTTCGGGGGAATGAGGCTTTCTTT. Full variable domain (rest looked up from reference TRBV5-8 and TRBJ1-1): EAGVTQSPTHLIKTRGQQATLRCSPISGHTSVYWYQQALGLGLQFLLWYDEGEERNRGNFPPRFSGRQFPNYSSELNVNALELEDSALYLCASRSGLRGNEAFFGQGTRLTVV.

This clone was seen only once. This chain uses TRBV28 with TRBJ2-5; the match to TRBD2 covers 12 bases. The better agreement between TRBJ2-7 and the DNA end casts doubt on the J call. The CDR3 extends over 14 amino acids. Looked up from germline, CDR1 is MDHEN and CDR2 is SYDVKM. This chain's CDR3 is CASRRLAGVYEQYF. CDR3 DNA: TGTGCCAGCAGAAGACTAGCGGGAGTCTACGAGCAGTACTTC.

This chain links TRBV10-3 with TRBJ1-2; 11 positions agree with TRBD1. This CDR3 is built from 13 residues. Trimming removed 10 bases from V and 11 bases from J; junction bases left unmatched: 12. CDR1 and CDR2 (germline): ENHRY, SYGVKD. CDR3 nucleotides: TGTGCCAGCAGCCCCCGGGACAGGGGGATGTACACCTTC. This encodes CASSPRDRGMYTF.

The J gene is TRBJ2-1, the V gene TRBV4-1; a weak D match, TRBD2 (6 bases). CDR3 length equals 14 residues. V was trimmed by 3 bases and J by 7 bases, leaving 13 bases between them. Germline CDR1 reads MGHRA; CDR2 reads YSYEKL. CDR3 residues: CASSHRDGGNEQFF. The CDR3, as DNA: TGCGCCAGCAGCCACCGGGACGGGGGAAATGAGCAGTTCTTC.

V is TRBV6-5 and J is TRBJ2-7; D is possibly TRBD1 (5 bases). Germline CDR1 MNHEY, CDR2 SVGAGI. Trimming pared 5 bases from V and 4 bases from J, leaving 9 bases between. The CDR3 extends over 12 amino acids. The CDR3 nucleotides read TGTGCCAGCAGTGAACAGGATTACGAGCAGTACTTC. Translated: CASSEQDYEQYF.

J is TRBJ2-7 and V is TRBV7-9, with 7 bases aligning to TRBD2. CDR3 length equals 15 residues. Germline CDR1 reads SEHNR; CDR2 reads FQNEAQ (reference sequence). Trimming cost V 5 bases and J 4 bases; bases outside gene matches: 11. The CDR3 is CASSGPGGMVYEQYF. DNA of the CDR3: TGTGCCAGCAGCGGACCGGGGGGAATGGTGTACGAGCAGTACTTC.

This chain joins TRBV5-4 and TRBJ2-7; D is undetermined. CDR1 is SGHNT and CDR2 is YYREEE in the germline V gene (reference sequence). The CDR3 is made up of 15 amino acids. The ends were cut back, 0 bases at V and 3 bases at J, with 13 bases in the middle. The CDR3 DNA reads as TGTGCCAGCAGCTTGGGTGCGGTGTCGAACTACGAGCAGTACTTC. It yields the protein CASSLGAVSNYEQYF. The full variable domain, with the rest looked up from reference TRBV5-4 and TRBJ2-7, is ETGVTQSPTHLIKTRGQQVTLRCSSQSGHNTVSWYQQALGQGPQFIFQYYREEENGRGNFPPRFSGLQFPNYSSELNVNALELDDSALYLCASSLGAVSNYEQYFGPGTRLTVT.

The chain couples TRBV5-1 to TRBJ2-1, with a possible D match to TRBD1 (6 bases). Between the trimmed V and J ends, which lost 0 bases and 9 bases, there was a span of 10 bases. Germline CDR1 is SGHRS and CDR2 is YFSETQ. The CDR3 runs 13 residues. Written as DNA, the CDR3 is TGCGCCAGCAGCTTGGTCAGGGGTGGTGAGCAGTTCTTC. The encoded protein is CASSLVRGGEQFF.

J is TRBJ1-5 and V is TRBV19; D gene ambiguous. The CDR3 spans 13 residues. V gave up 0 bases and J gave up 6 bases, with 6 bases separating them. Germline-derived CDR1 and CDR2 are LNHDA and SQIVND (reference sequence). This chain's CDR3 is CASSIDIVQPQHF. The CDR3 DNA follows: TGTGCCAGTAGTATAGATATTGTTCAGCCCCAGCATTTT.

This chain links TRBV4-1 with TRBJ1-6; D not certain. The CDR3 has 17 residues. Germline CDR1 MGHRA, CDR2 YSYEKL. V lost 0 bases and J 6 bases, leaving 15 bases between the germline ends. The CDR3 DNA reads as TGCGCCAGCAGCCAAGAAAGGCCTACCTCTAGTAATTCACCCCTCCACTTT. It encodes CASSQERPTSSNSPLHF.

V is TRBV28 and J is TRBJ1-1; D gene uncertain. CDR1 and CDR2 (germline): MDHEN, SYDVKM. The CDR3 runs to 13 residues. V dropped 11 bases and J dropped 1 base, with 14 bases sitting between them. CDR3 region: CAAVRRANTEAFF. In DNA, the CDR3 is TGTGCCGCGGTGAGGCGGGCGAACACTGAAGCTTTCTTT.

This sequence joins TRBV7-9 and TRBJ2-3; 7 positions agree with TRBD1. The germline CDR1 and CDR2 sequences are SEHNR and FQNEAQ (reference sequence). Losses at the gene ends were 5 bases for V and 1 base for J; bases not matched to a gene: 3. CDR3 length: 14 residues. CDR3 sequence (DNA): TGTGCCAGCAGCCACAGGGGAGGCACAGATACGCAGTATTTT. Its protein product is CASSHRGGTDTQYF.

The chain recombines TRBV5-6 with TRBJ2-2; 8 bases are a match to TRBD2. V shed 2 bases, J shed 7 bases, and the junction held 19 bases outside the gene matches. The CDR3 sequence is 19 residues long. Germline V gene data show CDR1 as SGHDT and CDR2 as YYEEEE. The CDR3 region is CASSLQFDKREYKVGELFF. CDR3 sequence (DNA): TGTGCCAGCAGCTTACAGTTCGACAAGCGGGAGTATAAAGTCGGGGAGCTGTTTTTT.

V usage is TRBV7-2 and J usage is TRBJ1-5, with 9 nucleotides matching TRBD1. The CDR3 sequence is 16 residues long. The germline gives CDR1 SGHTA, CDR2 FQGNSA. J lost 1 base, V lost 0 bases, and 1 base had no gene match. CDR3 DNA sequence: TGTGCCAGCAGCTTAGCTGGGACAGGGAGCAATCAGCCCCAGCATTTT. Its translation is CASSLAGTGSNQPQHF.

This sequence joins TRBV29-1 and TRBJ2-5, with a possible D match to TRBD1 (5 bases). There are 10 residues in the CDR3. Germline assignment: CDR1 SQVTM and CDR2 ANQGSEA. DNA of the CDR3: TGCTGTGTAGGGGAAGAGACCCAGTACTTC. Protein sequence: CCVGEETQYF.

The genes are TRBV2 and TRBJ2-7, with 10 bases lining up with TRBD1. The CDR3 spans 16 residues. Trimming took 5 bases from V and 0 from J; bases not matched to a gene: 7. Germline V CDR1 and CDR2: SNHLY, FYNNEI. CDR3: CASSLDRGRYSYEQYF. The CDR3 DNA reads as TGTGCCAGCAGTTTAGACAGGGGGCGATACTCCTACGAGCAGTACTTC.